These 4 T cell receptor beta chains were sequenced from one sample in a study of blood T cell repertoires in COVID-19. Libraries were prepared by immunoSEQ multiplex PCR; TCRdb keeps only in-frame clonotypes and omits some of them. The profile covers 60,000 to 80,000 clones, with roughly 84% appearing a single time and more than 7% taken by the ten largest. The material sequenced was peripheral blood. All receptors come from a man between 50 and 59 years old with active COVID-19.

The CDR3 sequence is CASSPQISGGYNEQFF. The CDR3 DNA reads TGTGCCAGCTCACCACAAATTAGTGGAGGCTACAATGAGCAGTTCTTC. This chain uses TRBV18 with TRBJ2-1; D is possibly TRBD2 (5 bases). Germline V gene sequence: CDR1 KGHSH, CDR2 LQKENI. This CDR3 region has 16 residues. The V and J ends lost 1 base and 3 bases respectively, with 13 bases between them.

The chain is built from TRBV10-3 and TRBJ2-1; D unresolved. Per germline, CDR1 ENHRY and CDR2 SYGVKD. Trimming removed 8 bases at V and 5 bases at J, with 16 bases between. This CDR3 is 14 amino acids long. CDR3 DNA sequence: TGTGCCATCTTCTACCCACCCGATGACAATGAGCAGTTCTTC. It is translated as CAIFYPPDDNEQFF.

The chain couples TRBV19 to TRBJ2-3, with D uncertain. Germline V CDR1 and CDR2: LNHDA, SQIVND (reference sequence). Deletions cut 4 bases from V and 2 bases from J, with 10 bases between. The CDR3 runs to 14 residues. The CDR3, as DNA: TGTGCCAGTAGTAAGCGAGCGTCCACAGATACGCAGTATTTT. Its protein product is CASSKRASTDTQYF.

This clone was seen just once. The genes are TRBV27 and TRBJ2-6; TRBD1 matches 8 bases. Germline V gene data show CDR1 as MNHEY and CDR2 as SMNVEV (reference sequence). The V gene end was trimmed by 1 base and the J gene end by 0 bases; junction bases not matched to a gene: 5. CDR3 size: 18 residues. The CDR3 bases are TGTGCCAGCAGTTTATGGGGGACAGGCGCCTCTGGGGCCAACGTCCTGACTTTC. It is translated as CASSLWGTGASGANVLTF.